This T cell receptor (beta chain) derives from a study of T cell responses to AZD1222 COVID-19 vaccine. Study results and limitations: CD4 TCRs associated with vaccination spanned spike, dominating at 160-218 and 743-854. Only 5 to 7 individuals given AZD1222 were seropositive at baseline.

The table came from immunoSEQ multiplex PCR; TCRdb's copy has only in-frame clones and leaves some out. The sample includes tens of thousands of clones, 70% to 90% of them seen just once. This CDR3 has 15 residues. V was pared by 1 base and J by 2 bases, with 5 bases of the junction left unmatched. Germline V gene lookup returns CDR1 SGHVS and CDR2 FNYEAQ. To note about this clone: Its antigen is not known.

Sequencing was performed on peripheral blood, taken on day 0 of AZD1222 vaccination. The sequence was collected from an adult in good health. This chain connects TRBV7-6 to TRBJ2-7, with 7 bases identical to TRBD2. The CDR3 loop is CASSLGGRETYEQYF. As DNA, the CDR3 is TGTGCCAGCAGCTTAGGAGGGAGGGAAACCTACGAGCAGTACTTC.